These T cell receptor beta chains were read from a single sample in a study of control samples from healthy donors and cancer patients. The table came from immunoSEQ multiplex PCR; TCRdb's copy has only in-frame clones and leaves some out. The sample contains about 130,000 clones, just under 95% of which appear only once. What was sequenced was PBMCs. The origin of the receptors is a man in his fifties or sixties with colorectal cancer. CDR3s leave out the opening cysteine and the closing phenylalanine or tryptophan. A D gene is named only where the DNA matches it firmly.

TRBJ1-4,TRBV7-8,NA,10,ASSPLGEKLF
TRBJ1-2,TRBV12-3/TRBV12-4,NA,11,ASSFRGKDGYT
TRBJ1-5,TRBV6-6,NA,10,ASSYSAQPQH
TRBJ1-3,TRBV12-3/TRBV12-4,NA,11,ASRRTIGNTIY
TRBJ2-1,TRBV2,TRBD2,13,ASSEAGGNLNEQF
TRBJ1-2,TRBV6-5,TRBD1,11,ASSFRTGGGYT
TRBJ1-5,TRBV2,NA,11,ASSGQWQQPQH
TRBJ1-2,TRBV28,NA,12,ASGIPGGIYGYT
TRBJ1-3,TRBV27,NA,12,ASSLSAGGNTIY
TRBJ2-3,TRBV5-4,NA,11,ASLRGGTDTQY
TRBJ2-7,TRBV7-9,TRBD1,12,ASRQTGGTYEQY
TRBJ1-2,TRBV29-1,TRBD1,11,SASGQGAYGYT
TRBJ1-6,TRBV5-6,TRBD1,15,ASSLGQGSSYNSPLH
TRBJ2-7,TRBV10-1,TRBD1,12,ASSEQGLAYEQY
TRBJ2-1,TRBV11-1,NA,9,ASSLSNEQF
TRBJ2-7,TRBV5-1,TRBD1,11,ASRGQGAYEQY
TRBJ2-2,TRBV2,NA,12,ASSVGTATGELF
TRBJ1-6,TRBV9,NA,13,ASSVVSSPNSPLH
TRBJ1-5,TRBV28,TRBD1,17,ASSLLADRGRRSNQPQH
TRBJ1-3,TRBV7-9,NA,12,ASSLSDSGNTIY
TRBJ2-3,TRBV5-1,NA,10,ASSFGTDTQY
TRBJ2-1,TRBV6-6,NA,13,ASRQTRSGVNEQF
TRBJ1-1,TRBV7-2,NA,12,ASSLSGTQNEAF
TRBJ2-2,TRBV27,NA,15,ASSLHLQRVNTGELF
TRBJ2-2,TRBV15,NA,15,ATSREPQGSYTGELF
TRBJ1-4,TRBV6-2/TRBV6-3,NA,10,ASSWGAGKLF
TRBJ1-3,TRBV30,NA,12,AWSEVITGNTIY
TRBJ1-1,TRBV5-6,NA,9,ASSLNTEAF
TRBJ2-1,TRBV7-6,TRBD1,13,ASSLAQGARDEQF
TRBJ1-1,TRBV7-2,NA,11,ASSIDRNTEAF
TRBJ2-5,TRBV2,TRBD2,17,ASSADQWLAGGLQETQY
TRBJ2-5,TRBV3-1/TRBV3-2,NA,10,ASSQGPETQY
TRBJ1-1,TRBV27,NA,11,ASSLAANTEAF
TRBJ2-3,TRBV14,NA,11,ATGDTRTDTQY
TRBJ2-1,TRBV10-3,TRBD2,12,AISGAGGPNEQF
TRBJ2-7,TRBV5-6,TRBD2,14,ASSLGGGVSSYEQY
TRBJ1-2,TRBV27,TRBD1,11,ASSLRQGVGYT
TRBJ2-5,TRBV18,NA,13,ASSPRGGPQETQY
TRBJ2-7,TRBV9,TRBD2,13,ASSVGTSGLGEQY
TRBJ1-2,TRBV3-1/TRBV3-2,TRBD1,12,ASSQRDRENGYT
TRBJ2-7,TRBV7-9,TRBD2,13,ASSLALAGGHEQY
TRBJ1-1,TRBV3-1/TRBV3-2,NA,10,ASSRSNTEAF
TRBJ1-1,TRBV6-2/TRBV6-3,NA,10,ASSIRGGEAF
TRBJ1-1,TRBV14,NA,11,ASSQAENTEAF
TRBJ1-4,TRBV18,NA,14,ASSPNGFQANEKLF
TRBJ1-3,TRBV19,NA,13,ASLGDGLAGNTIY
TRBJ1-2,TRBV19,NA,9,ASSNNYGYT
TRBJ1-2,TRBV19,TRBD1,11,ASSTGTGYGYT
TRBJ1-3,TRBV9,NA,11,ASRSSSGNTIY
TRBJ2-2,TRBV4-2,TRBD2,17,ASSQGSLAGGPVTGELF
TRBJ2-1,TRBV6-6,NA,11,ASSPGQLNEQF